The sequence of this T cell receptor (beta chain) was determined in a study of Ad26.COV2.S vaccination and SARS-CoV-2 variants. About the research overall: Vaccine-arm donor from the placebo-controlled COV1001 Ad26.COV2.S trial.

Documented treatment: some 20 received Ad26.COV2.S at low or high dose, single or two shots; 5 received placebo; per-sample allocation not given. Sampling was done on day 63 after the first vaccine or placebo injection. A Boston donor was an adult aged 18-55 years. CDR1 is MNHNY and CDR2 is SVGAGI in the germline V gene (reference sequence). The length of the CDR3 is 13 residues. Between the trimmed V and J ends, which lost 2 bases and 5 bases, there was a span of 10 bases. General study points: Those who received vaccine or placebo ended up with similar non-spike TCR breadth.

In the case of this clone: Its antigen is not known.

The table came from immunoSEQ multiplex PCR; TCRdb's copy has only in-frame clones and leaves some out. The sample yields approximately 420,000 clones, roughly 90% seen once. The V and J genes are TRBV6-6 and TRBJ2-7; TRBD1 or TRBD2 may be the D gene (6 bases each). The receptor comes from a person between 18 and 60 years old who received the Ad26.COV2.S COVID-19 vaccine or a placebo. Here the sequenced sample was peripheral blood, taken in a trial of Ad26.COV2.S vaccine versus placebo. The CDR3 bases are TGTGCCAGCAGTTACCGGGGGCAGGACGAGCAGTACTTC. Translation gives CASSYRGQDEQYF.